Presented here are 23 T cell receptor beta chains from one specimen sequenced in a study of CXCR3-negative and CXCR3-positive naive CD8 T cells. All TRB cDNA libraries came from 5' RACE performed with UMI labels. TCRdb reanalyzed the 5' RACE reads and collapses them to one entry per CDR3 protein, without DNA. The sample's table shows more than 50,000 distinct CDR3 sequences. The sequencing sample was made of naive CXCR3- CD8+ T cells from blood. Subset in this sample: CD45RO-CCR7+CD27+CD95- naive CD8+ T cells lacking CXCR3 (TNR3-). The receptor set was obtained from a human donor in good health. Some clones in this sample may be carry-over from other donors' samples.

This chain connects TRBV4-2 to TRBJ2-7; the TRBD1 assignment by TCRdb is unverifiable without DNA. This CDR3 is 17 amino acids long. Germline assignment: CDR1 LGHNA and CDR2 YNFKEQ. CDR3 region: CASSQDLRRGLPYEQYF.

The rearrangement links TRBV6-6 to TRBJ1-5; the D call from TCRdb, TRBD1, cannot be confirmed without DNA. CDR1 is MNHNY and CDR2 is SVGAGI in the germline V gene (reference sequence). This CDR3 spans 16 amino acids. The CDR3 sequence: CASSSGTGRINQPQHF.

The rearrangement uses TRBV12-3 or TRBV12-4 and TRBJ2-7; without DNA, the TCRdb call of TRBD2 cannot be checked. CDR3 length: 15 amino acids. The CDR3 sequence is CASSHGLARSYEQYF.

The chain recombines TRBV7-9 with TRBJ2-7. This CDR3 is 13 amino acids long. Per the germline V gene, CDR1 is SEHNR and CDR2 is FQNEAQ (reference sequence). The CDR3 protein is CASSLDLSYEQYF.

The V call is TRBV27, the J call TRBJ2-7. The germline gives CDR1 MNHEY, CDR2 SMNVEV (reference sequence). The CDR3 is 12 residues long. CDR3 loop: CASSSESEEQYF.

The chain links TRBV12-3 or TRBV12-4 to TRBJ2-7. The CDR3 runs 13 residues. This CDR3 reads CASSLTRSTEQYF.

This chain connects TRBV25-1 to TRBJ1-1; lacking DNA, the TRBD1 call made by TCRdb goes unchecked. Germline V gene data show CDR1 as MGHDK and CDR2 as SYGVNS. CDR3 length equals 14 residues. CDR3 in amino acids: CASSNSRGPTEAFF.

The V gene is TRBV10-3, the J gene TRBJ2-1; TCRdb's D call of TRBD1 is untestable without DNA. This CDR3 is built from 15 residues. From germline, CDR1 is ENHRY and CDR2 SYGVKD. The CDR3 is CAISESWNRGYEQFF.

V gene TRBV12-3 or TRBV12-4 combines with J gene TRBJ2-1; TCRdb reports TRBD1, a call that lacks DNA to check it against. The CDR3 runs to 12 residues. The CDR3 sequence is CAIARGNNEQFF.

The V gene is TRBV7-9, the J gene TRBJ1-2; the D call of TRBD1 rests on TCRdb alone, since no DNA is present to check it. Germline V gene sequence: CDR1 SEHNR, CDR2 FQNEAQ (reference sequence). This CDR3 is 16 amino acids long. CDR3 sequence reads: CASSLIDSRSTYGYTF.

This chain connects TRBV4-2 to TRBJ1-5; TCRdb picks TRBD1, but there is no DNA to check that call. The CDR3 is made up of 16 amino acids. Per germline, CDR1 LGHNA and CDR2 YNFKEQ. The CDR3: CASSQDSGDRNQPQHF.

CDR3 sequence reads: CASTAGLAYNEQFF. This rearrangement joins TRBV6-5 to TRBJ2-1; TCRdb's D gene call, TRBD2, goes unchecked for lack of DNA. Germline CDR1 and CDR2: MNHEY and SVGAGI. CDR3 length: 14 amino acids.

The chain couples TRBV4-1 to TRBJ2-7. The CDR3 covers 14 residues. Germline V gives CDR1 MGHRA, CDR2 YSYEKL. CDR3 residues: CASSQDWLQSEQYF.

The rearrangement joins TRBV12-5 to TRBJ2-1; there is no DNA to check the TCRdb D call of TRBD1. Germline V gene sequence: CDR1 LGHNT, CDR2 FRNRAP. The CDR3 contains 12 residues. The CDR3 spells CASGTRAEEQFF.

The CDR3: CASSSLQGRRTEAFF. The chain combines TRBV27 with TRBJ1-1; TCRdb picks TRBD1, but there is no DNA to check that call. CDR1 MNHEY and CDR2 SMNVEV come from the germline V gene (reference sequence). This CDR3 has 15 residues.

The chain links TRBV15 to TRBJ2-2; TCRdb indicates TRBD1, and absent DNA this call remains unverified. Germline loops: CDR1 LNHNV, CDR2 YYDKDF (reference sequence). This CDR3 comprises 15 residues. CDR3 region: CATSKSRGDAGELFF.

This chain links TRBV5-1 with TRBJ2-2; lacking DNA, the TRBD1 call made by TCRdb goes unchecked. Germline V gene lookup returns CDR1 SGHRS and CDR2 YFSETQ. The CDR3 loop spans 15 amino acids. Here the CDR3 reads CASSLGTANTGELFF.

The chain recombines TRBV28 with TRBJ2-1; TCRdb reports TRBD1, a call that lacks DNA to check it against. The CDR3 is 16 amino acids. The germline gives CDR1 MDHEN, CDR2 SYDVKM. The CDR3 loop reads CAISELGRDPYNEQFF.

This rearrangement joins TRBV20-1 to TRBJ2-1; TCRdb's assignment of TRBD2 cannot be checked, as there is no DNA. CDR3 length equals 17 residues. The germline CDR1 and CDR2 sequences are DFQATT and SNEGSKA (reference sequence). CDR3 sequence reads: CSARAGLAGGSHDEQFF.

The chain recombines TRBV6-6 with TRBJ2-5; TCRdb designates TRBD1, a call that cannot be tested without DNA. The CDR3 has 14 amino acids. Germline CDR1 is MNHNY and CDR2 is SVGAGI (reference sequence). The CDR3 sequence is CASSGTGRQETQYF.

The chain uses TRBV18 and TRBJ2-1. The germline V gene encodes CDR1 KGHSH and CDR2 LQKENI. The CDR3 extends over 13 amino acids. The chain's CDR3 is CASSPQSYNEQFF.

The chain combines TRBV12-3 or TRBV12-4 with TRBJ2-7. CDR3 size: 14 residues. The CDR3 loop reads CASSLGRSSYEQYF.

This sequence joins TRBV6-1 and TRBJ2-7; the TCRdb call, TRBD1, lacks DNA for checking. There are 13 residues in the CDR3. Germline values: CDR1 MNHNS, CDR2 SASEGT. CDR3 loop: CASGQINSYEQYF.